This T cell receptor beta chain was identified during a study of blood T cell repertoires in COVID-19. The V gene's germline CDR1 is SGHTA and CDR2 FQGNSA. The CDR3 length is 15 residues. Trimming at V came to 4 bases and at J to 1 base, leaving 6 bases not matched to a gene. Here immunoSEQ multiplex PCR was the method, and the copy in TCRdb shows in-frame clones only, minus some. The profile covers around 80,000 clones, with 80% appearing a single time and 4% to 5.5% taken by the ten largest. Material for sequencing was peripheral blood. This TCR derives from a woman aged 70-85 years with acute or convalescent COVID-19. The chain is built from TRBV7-2 and TRBJ1-2; TRBD1 matches 7 bases. The CDR3 DNA reads as TGTGCCAGCAGCTCTTGGGACAGCTTTAACTATGGCTACACCTTC. Translating gives CASSSWDSFNYGYTF.